A single sample is the source of the 13 T cell receptor beta chains below, sequenced in a study of identical twins. One entry per CDR3 protein results from TCRdb running MiXCR on the 5' RACE reads. The table has nearly 900,000 distinct CDR3 sequences, over 9% seen once. These records were also assigned to another study, of yellow fever vaccine responses in identical twins.

What was sequenced was PBMCs. These receptors were obtained from a woman aged 18 to 35 in good health.

This clonotype was detected ten times or more. The rearrangement uses TRBV12-3 or TRBV12-4 and TRBJ1-6; D gene uncertain. The CDR3 consists of 12 residues. V was cut by 3 bases and J by 12 bases, with 9 bases left in between. The CDR3 loop reads CASSFISVPLHF. In DNA, the CDR3 is TGTGCCAGCAGTTTCATCTCTGTACCCCTCCACTTT.

This clonotype was counted between two and nine times. This CDR3 reads CASTKAKGVAGGWSNEQYF. The CDR3, as DNA: TGTGCCAGCACTAAAGCAAAAGGAGTAGCGGGAGGGTGGAGCAACGAGCAGTACTTC. The chain is built from TRBV6-1 and TRBJ2-7; 11 bases agree with TRBD2. CDR1 and CDR2 from the germline V gene are MNHNS and SASEGT. The CDR3 sequence is 19 residues long. V lost 7 bases to trimming and J lost 5 bases; unmatched junction nucleotides: 22.

The chain joins TRBV6-5 to TRBJ2-1; 8 bases map to TRBD2. With V trimmed by 2 bases and J by 9 bases, 9 bases remained unmatched. Germline V gives CDR1 MNHEY, CDR2 SVGAGI. This CDR3 has 15 residues. CDR3: CASSYDRSGMGEQFF. The CDR3 DNA sequence: TGTGCCAGCAGTTACGACCGTAGCGGGATGGGTGAGCAGTTCTTC.

A few counts support this clonotype. The rearrangement links TRBV20-1 to TRBJ2-5; 8 bases match TRBD1. Germline CDR1 DFQATT, CDR2 SNEGSKA (reference sequence). J lost 2 bases, V lost 2 bases, and 7 bases had no gene match. This CDR3 spans 15 amino acids. CDR3: CSARSGTGPQETQYF. The CDR3 DNA reads as TGCAGTGCTAGATCCGGGACAGGACCTCAAGAGACCCAGTACTTC.

This clonotype was recorded a few times. V usage is TRBV10-3 and J usage is TRBJ2-3; the match to TRBD2 covers 16 bases. V lost 6 bases, J lost 4 bases, and 7 bases stayed unmatched. This CDR3 spans 17 amino acids. Germline V gene sequence: CDR1 ENHRY, CDR2 SYGVKD. The chain's CDR3 is CAISPGTSGGAADTQYF. The CDR3 DNA reads as TGTGCCATCAGCCCCGGGACTAGCGGGGGGGCCGCAGATACGCAGTATTTT.

This clonotype appeared a few times. The chain employs TRBV5-1 and TRBJ2-5; 7 positions agree with TRBD2. There are 14 residues in the CDR3. Per germline, CDR1 SGHRS and CDR2 YFSETQ. Germline trimming cut 2 bases from V and 4 bases from J; bases unmatched to any gene: 5. The CDR3 loop is CASSFRAGAETQYF. Written as DNA, the CDR3 is TGCGCCAGCAGCTTTCGCGCGGGAGCAGAGACCCAGTACTTC.

This clonotype has a handful of counts. This rearrangement joins TRBV10-3 to TRBJ2-1; D is perhaps TRBD1 or TRBD2 (5 bases each). Trimming took off 2 bases at V and 2 bases at J, with 13 bases between the two ends. This CDR3 is built from 16 residues. Germline loops: CDR1 ENHRY, CDR2 SYGVKD. This CDR3 reads CAISEIGGATYNEQFF. Here the CDR3 DNA reads TGTGCCATCAGTGAGATTGGGGGAGCGACCTACAATGAGCAGTTCTTC.

There are a few counts of this clonotype. The genes are TRBV11-1 and TRBJ2-3; TRBD2 matches at 9 bases. The CDR3 spans 19 residues. Germline assignment: CDR1 SGHAT and CDR2 FQDESV (reference sequence). Trimming took 3 bases from V and 2 from J; bases not matched to a gene: 15. CDR3 in DNA: TGTGCCAGCAGCTTCCGCGGGACTAGCAGGAAGGCACCCACAGATACGCAGTATTTT. This sequence encodes CASSFRGTSRKAPTDTQYF.

This clonotype was seen only a few times. This rearrangement joins TRBV5-1 to TRBJ2-7; D is perhaps TRBD1 or TRBD2 (5 bases each). CDR3 size: 15 residues. The germline V gene has CDR1 SGHRS and CDR2 YFSETQ. V lost 4 bases, J lost 2 bases, and 16 bases lay in between. CDR3 in amino acids: CASSPGDGGPYEQYF. In DNA, the CDR3 is TGCGCCAGCAGCCCCGGGGACGGCGGACCCTACGAGCAGTACTTC.

The V call is TRBV20-1, the J call TRBJ2-1, with 7 bases matching TRBD2. The germline V gene encodes CDR1 DFQATT and CDR2 SNEGSKA (reference sequence). This CDR3 is 15 amino acids long. The V segment lost 3 bases and the J segment 0 bases; nucleotides outside the gene matches: 5. The CDR3 region has the DNA TGCAGTGCTAGGACTAGCACAGGCTCCTACAATGAGCAGTTCTTC. Protein: CSARTSTGSYNEQFF.

This clonotype was counted at least ten times. The V gene is TRBV7-2, the J gene TRBJ2-1; 8 bases match TRBD2. The V gene end was trimmed by 1 base and the J gene end by 9 bases; junction bases not matched to a gene: 5. Germline loops: CDR1 SGHTA, CDR2 FQGNSA. The CDR3 loop spans 14 amino acids. CDR3 region: CASSLGTSFVEQFF. In DNA form, the CDR3 reads TGTGCCAGCAGCTTAGGGACTAGCTTCGTTGAGCAGTTCTTC. Based on the CDR3 plus reference TRBV7-2 and TRBJ2-1, the full variable domain is GAGVSQSPSNKVTEKGKDVELRCDPISGHTALYWYRQSLGQGLEFLIYFQGNSAPDKSGLPSDRFSAERTGGSVSTLTIQRTQQEDSAVYLCASSLGTSFVEQFFGPGTRLTVL.

This clonotype has just a few counts. The V and J genes are TRBV27 and TRBJ2-4, with TRBD1 as a possible D gene (7 bases). The CDR3 has 13 residues. Germline-derived CDR1 and CDR2 are MNHEY and SMNVEV (reference sequence). The V end lost 6 bases, the J end lost 6 bases, and 12 bases lay between the germline ends. In DNA form, the CDR3 reads TGTGCCAGCAGAGGGACAGCGGGAAACATTCAGTACTTC. Its translation is CASRGTAGNIQYF.

This chain connects TRBV5-1 to TRBJ2-2; 8 nucleotides match TRBD1. V gave up 3 bases and J gave up 4 bases; unmatched junction bases: 8. Germline CDR1 SGHRS, CDR2 YFSETQ. The CDR3 is made up of 16 amino acids. The CDR3 protein is CASSWLQGAVTGELFF. In DNA form, the CDR3 reads TGCGCCAGCAGCTGGCTTCAGGGGGCGGTCACCGGGGAGCTGTTTTTT.